These 32 T cell receptor beta chains were all obtained from the same sample, sequenced in a study of blood T cell repertoires in COVID-19. Generated by immunoSEQ multiplex PCR, the TCRdb table keeps only in-frame clones and is missing some. The profile covers 25,000 to 35,000 clones, with roughly nine tenths appearing a single time and approximately 22% taken by the ten largest. Sequenced: peripheral blood. The receptors here all came from a human donor with active COVID-19. The donor label of this sample is uncertain.

The V gene is TRBV10-3, the J gene TRBJ1-2; D may be TRBD1 (6 bases). The V and J ends lost 1 base and 6 bases respectively, with 9 bases between them. Germline CDR1 reads ENHRY; CDR2 reads SYGVKD. This CDR3 has 13 amino acids. The CDR3: CAISEFDRNGYTF. The CDR3 coding sequence is TGTGCCATCAGTGAGTTTGACAGGAATGGCTACACCTTC.

The chain carries TRBV12-3 or TRBV12-4 and TRBJ2-2; D unresolved. The CDR3 runs to 11 residues. Trimming removed 8 bases at V and 5 bases at J, with 6 bases between. CDR3 region: CASAGTGELFF. The CDR3 bases are TGTGCCAGCGCAGGAACCGGGGAGCTGTTTTTT.

The V call is TRBV19, the J call TRBJ2-1; D is unresolved. This CDR3 is 14 amino acids long. Trimming cost V 3 bases and J 2 bases, with 8 bases left between them. In germline, CDR1 is LNHDA, CDR2 SQIVND (reference sequence). The CDR3 is CASSIYKPYNEQFF. The CDR3 DNA follows: TGTGCCAGTAGTATCTATAAACCCTACAATGAGCAGTTCTTC.

This clone was seen once. This rearrangement joins TRBV5-8 to TRBJ2-1; D is perhaps TRBD1 (6 bases). This CDR3 is 15 amino acids long. Germline V gene lookup returns CDR1 SGHTS and CDR2 YDEGEE. V gave up 7 bases and J gave up 2 bases, with 16 bases separating them. The CDR3 DNA reads as TGTGCCAGCTGCATCGACAGGCTGGCCTACAATGAGCAGTTCTTC. Translation: CASCIDRLAYNEQFF.

This clone has more than one count but fewer than ten. V usage is TRBV7-2 and J usage is TRBJ2-7; D gene unclear. This CDR3 is built from 14 residues. CDR1 is SGHTA and CDR2 is FQGNSA in the germline V gene. Trimming pared 1 base from V and 2 bases from J, leaving 9 bases between. CDR3 residues: CASSLGQAAYEQYF. CDR3 nucleotide sequence: TGTGCCAGCAGCTTAGGGCAGGCCGCCTACGAGCAGTACTTC.

The gene calls are TRBV6-1 and TRBJ1-3; D gene unclear. Per germline, CDR1 MNHNS and CDR2 SASEGT. The CDR3 is made up of 16 amino acids. V dropped 1 base and J dropped 0 bases, with 10 bases sitting between them. This CDR3 is CASSEGREYSGNTIYF. The CDR3 nucleotides read TGTGCCAGCAGTGAAGGGAGGGAATACTCTGGAAACACCATATATTTT.

The rearrangement joins TRBV5-1 to TRBJ1-2; D is perhaps TRBD1 (5 bases). Per germline, CDR1 SGHRS and CDR2 YFSETQ. The CDR3 sequence is 13 residues long. V lost 4 bases and J 5 bases, leaving 12 bases between the germline ends. In nucleotides, the CDR3 is TGCGCCAGCAGCGTGGACACGTCGTATGGCTACACCTTC. Its translation: CASSVDTSYGYTF.

V and J are TRBV6-4 and TRBJ2-2, with a weak D call TRBD2 (5 bases). The CDR3 spans 13 residues. Trimming pared 4 bases from V and 2 bases from J, leaving 5 bases between. CDR1 and CDR2 (germline): MRHNA, SNTAGT. The DNA of the CDR3 is TGTGCCAGCAGTGGGACTAACACCGGGGAGCTGTTTTTT. Its protein is CASSGTNTGELFF.

This chain links TRBV30 with TRBJ1-1, with 9 bases matching TRBD1. The CDR3 is made up of 13 amino acids. CDR1 is GTSNPN, CDR2 SVGIG, per germline (reference sequence). V shed 1 base, J shed 11 bases, and the junction held 8 bases outside the gene matches. CDR3 sequence (DNA): TGTGCCTGGAGTGCCAGGACAGGGGAGGTTGCTTTCTTT. Translating gives CAWSARTGEVAFF.

The chain carries TRBV9 and TRBJ1-1; D ambiguous. Germline assignment: CDR1 SGDLS and CDR2 YYNGEE. V was cut by 0 bases and J by 0 bases, with 9 bases left in between. This CDR3 region has 15 residues. CDR3 DNA sequence: TGTGCCAGCAGCGTAGGACCGGGGTTGAACACTGAAGCTTTCTTT. Residues: CASSVGPGLNTEAFF.

The chain uses TRBV12-3 or TRBV12-4 and TRBJ1-4, with 7 bases that match TRBD1. V was pared by 6 bases and J by 7 bases, with 5 bases of the junction left unmatched. This CDR3 contains 13 residues. Here the CDR3 DNA reads TGTGCCAGCAGCCCGGGACAGTCTGAAAAACTGTTTTTT. Translating it yields CASSPGQSEKLFF.

V and J are TRBV6-2 or TRBV6-3 and TRBJ2-1, with D unresolved. Germline values: CDR1 MNHEY, CDR2 SVGEGT. The CDR3 sequence is 16 residues long. Trimming left V 2 bases short and J 4 bases short, with 15 bases between. DNA of the CDR3: TGTGCCAGCAGTTACGGGTTGCGGTTTTTATACAATGAGCAGTTCTTC. This translates into CASSYGLRFLYNEQFF.

The table lists this clone with a count of one. This sequence joins TRBV28 and TRBJ2-5; no firm D call. V was trimmed by 5 bases and J by 5 bases, leaving 18 bases between them. The CDR3 extends over 15 amino acids. Per the germline V gene, CDR1 is MDHEN and CDR2 is SYDVKM. This chain's CDR3 is CASSRSVAGWETQYF. CDR3 DNA: TGTGCCAGCAGTCGCTCGGTAGCCGGGTGGGAGACCCAGTACTTC.

V usage is TRBV2 and J usage is TRBJ2-7; the D gene is possibly TRBD1 (6 bases). This CDR3 spans 15 amino acids. The germline V and J ends were trimmed by 6 bases and 0 bases, with 15 bases remaining between them. Germline CDR1 reads SNHLY; CDR2 reads FYNNEI. The CDR3 DNA sequence: TGTGCCAGCAGCGGACAGTGGATTAGCTCCTACGAGCAGTACTTC. Amino acid sequence: CASSGQWISSYEQYF.

This clone was seen once. The gene calls are TRBV14 and TRBJ2-3; D uncertain. Trimming removed 4 bases at V and 2 bases at J, with 19 bases between. This CDR3 contains 17 residues. Germline V CDR1 and CDR2: SGHDN, FVKESK. DNA for the CDR3: TGTGCCAGCAGCCTAACGTTAGCTTCCCTGAACACAGATACGCAGTATTTT. Protein product: CASSLTLASLNTDTQYF.

The V gene is TRBV7-9, the J gene TRBJ2-3; D possibly corresponds to TRBD1 (5 bases). The ends were cut back, 3 bases at V and 0 bases at J, with 7 bases in the middle. The CDR3 runs to 14 residues. Germline CDR1 SEHNR, CDR2 FQNEAQ (reference sequence). CDR3 amino acids: CASSLRQSTDTQYF. CDR3 bases: TGTGCCAGCAGCTTGAGACAGAGCACAGATACGCAGTATTTT.

A single count supports this clone. The chain uses TRBV3-1 (or the pseudogene TRBV3-2) and TRBJ2-3; TRBD2 matches 9 bases. The CDR3 consists of 19 residues. The germline CDR1 and CDR2 sequences are LGHDT and YNNKEL (reference sequence). V gave up 4 bases and J gave up 1 base; unmatched junction bases: 15. The CDR3 nucleotides are TGTGCCAGCAGCCCAGGGGTAGCGGGGGCCGCCGGGGGCACAGATACGCAGTATTTT. Protein: CASSPGVAGAAGGTDTQYF.

The chain has TRBV11-3 and TRBJ1-4; 9 nucleotides line up with TRBD1. The germline CDR1 and CDR2 sequences are SGHNT and YENEEA. The CDR3 is 14 amino acids. J was trimmed by 8 bases and V by 4 bases; bases with no gene match: 5. The CDR3 coding sequence is TGTGCCAGCAGCTGGGACAGGGAGGAGGAAAAACTGTTTTTT. It translates to CASSWDREEEKLFF.

This chain uses TRBV10-3 with TRBJ2-2; 9 positions match TRBD2. Germline V gene lookup returns CDR1 ENHRY and CDR2 SYGVKD. There are 14 residues in the CDR3. V lost 6 bases, J lost 4 bases, and 3 bases stayed unmatched. For the CDR3, the DNA is TGTGCCATCAGGAAAGCGGGGGGCACCGGGGAGCTGTTTTTT. Residues: CAIRKAGGTGELFF.

This clone was recorded once. The CDR3 sequence: CASISTVIQGKGIVNTIYF. The CDR3 DNA follows: TGTGCCAGTATTTCTACCGTGATACAGGGGAAAGGAATCGTAAACACCATATATTTT. The rearrangement joins TRBV19 to TRBJ1-3, with 7 bases lining up with TRBD1. The CDR3 runs to 19 residues. Looked up from germline, CDR1 is LNHDA and CDR2 is SQIVND (reference sequence). V lost 7 bases, J lost 6 bases, and 24 bases stayed unmatched.

This clone was seen a single time. As DNA, the CDR3 is TGCGCCAGCAGCTTGGACGGGACAGGGGTCACCTACGAGCAGTACTTC. It codes for CASSLDGTGVTYEQYF. The chain uses TRBV5-1 and TRBJ2-7, with 10 positions matching TRBD1. Germline V CDR1 and CDR2: SGHRS, YFSETQ. The CDR3 is 16 amino acids. The V segment lost 0 bases and the J segment 2 bases; nucleotides outside the gene matches: 5.

This clone was found once. The chain employs TRBV4-1 and TRBJ2-1, with D perhaps TRBD1 (6 bases). The length of the CDR3 is 14 residues. Deletions cut 0 bases from V and 6 bases from J, with 9 bases between. Germline CDR1 is MGHRA and CDR2 is YSYEKL. CDR3 in amino acids: CASSQDRGGNEQFF. The CDR3 bases are TGCGCCAGCAGCCAAGACAGAGGGGGCAATGAGCAGTTCTTC.

The chain couples TRBV3-1 (or the pseudogene TRBV3-2) to TRBJ2-1; a possible D gene is TRBD2 (6 bases). CDR3 length: 15 residues. Between the trimmed V and J ends, which lost 4 bases and 2 bases, there was a span of 12 bases. Germline V gene data show CDR1 as LGHDT and CDR2 as YNNKEL (reference sequence). CDR3 residues: CASSPGGDAYNEQFF. As DNA, the CDR3 is TGTGCCAGCAGCCCCGGAGGGGACGCCTACAATGAGCAGTTCTTC.

The chain recombines TRBV9 with TRBJ2-5; 10 bases are shared with TRBD2. The CDR3 loop spans 15 amino acids. Germline values: CDR1 SGDLS, CDR2 YYNGEE. Trimming removed 3 bases from V and 5 bases from J; junction bases left unmatched: 7. CDR3 bases: TGTGCCAGCAGCGAGGGGACTAGCGACGGGGAGACCCAGTACTTC. The encoded protein is CASSEGTSDGETQYF.

This rearrangement joins TRBV5-1 to TRBJ1-1; D is perhaps TRBD1 (5 bases). The CDR3 length is 15 residues. Trimming left V 6 bases short and J 0 bases short, with 15 bases between. Germline V gene data show CDR1 as SGHRS and CDR2 as YFSETQ. The CDR3 DNA sequence: TGCGCCAGCAATCCTTCTGGGGCCCTGAACACTGAAGCTTTCTTT. The encoded protein is CASNPSGALNTEAFF.

This chain uses TRBV6-6 with TRBJ2-5, with 9 bases identical to TRBD2. The CDR3 is 15 residues long. Germline V lookup: CDR1 MNHNY, CDR2 SVGAGI (reference sequence). V lost 4 bases, J lost 4 bases, and 7 bases stayed unmatched. CDR3 sequence reads: CASSSSSGRSETQYF. DNA for the CDR3: TGTGCCAGCAGTTCGAGTAGCGGGAGATCAGAGACCCAGTACTTC.

The gene calls are TRBV5-1 and TRBJ2-3; 16 nucleotides match TRBD2. The CDR3 runs 16 residues. V lost 4 bases and J lost 6; bases outside the gene matches: 5. Germline values: CDR1 SGHRS, CDR2 YFSETQ. As DNA, the CDR3 is TGCGCCAGCAGCGGGACTAGCGGGGGGGCCAGGGATACGCAGTATTTT. This sequence encodes CASSGTSGGARDTQYF.

The genes are TRBV9 and TRBJ1-2; 7 positions agree with TRBD1. The CDR3 loop spans 15 amino acids. Germline lookup yields CDR1 SGDLS and CDR2 YYNGEE. V trimming: 3 bases; J trimming: 0 bases; junction bases outside the gene matches: 5. The CDR3 nucleotides read TGTGCCAGCAGCGATTCCGGGACAGCTAACTATGGCTACACCTTC. It encodes CASSDSGTANYGYTF.

This clone was seen a single time. The chain combines TRBV11-3 with TRBJ2-3, with TRBD1 matching 10 bases. Germline CDR1 is SGHNT and CDR2 is YENEEA. Losses at the gene ends were 5 bases for V and 3 bases for J; bases not matched to a gene: 5. The CDR3 is 15 residues long. This CDR3 is CASSPGQGETDTQYF. For the CDR3, the DNA is TGTGCCAGCAGCCCCGGACAGGGGGAGACAGATACGCAGTATTTT. Filled out from reference TRBV11-3 and TRBJ2-3, the complete variable domain reads EAGVVQSPRYKIIEKKQPVAFWCNPISGHNTLYWYLQNLGQGPELLIRYENEEAVDDSQLPKDRFSAERLKGVDSTLKIQPAELGDSAVYLCASSPGQGETDTQYFGPGTRLTVL.

The gene calls are TRBV5-1 and TRBJ1-1, with 7 bases that match TRBD1. V lost 4 bases, J lost 6 bases, and 9 bases stayed unmatched. The germline V gene encodes CDR1 SGHRS and CDR2 YFSETQ. The CDR3 spans 14 residues. CDR3 in DNA: TGCGCCAGCAGCCTGGGACAGTCAACCTCTGAAGCTTTCTTT. Its translation: CASSLGQSTSEAFF.

V usage is TRBV5-6 and J usage is TRBJ2-7; TRBD1 might be the D (5 bases). CDR3 length equals 14 residues. Deletions cut 5 bases from V and 3 bases from J, with 15 bases between. CDR1 is SGHDT, CDR2 YYEEEE, per germline. The CDR3, as DNA: TGTGCCAGCAGTCCCGCCAGGGTCCGCTACGAGCAGTACTTC. The encoded protein is CASSPARVRYEQYF.

On this clone itself: One end of the junction is discordant with germline, which a read error may explain. V usage is TRBV3-1 (or the pseudogene TRBV3-2) and J usage is TRBJ2-3; 7 bases are a match to TRBD2. Per the germline V gene, CDR1 is LGHDT and CDR2 is YNNKEL (reference sequence). The CDR3 sequence is 13 residues long. The CDR3 DNA follows: TGTGCCAGCAGCCAGAGACCCTCAAGCGGGACTTTTTTT. It yields the protein CASSQRPSSGTFF.